This is a list of T cell receptor beta chains from one sample in a study of shared clonotypes between healthy human individuals. Sequenced by immunoSEQ multiplex PCR; TCRdb stores in-frame clones only, minus some. The sample shows 600,000 or so clones, roughly 98% of them seen only once. Sample: naive CD8+ T cells sorted from blood. These TCRs come from a man aged 25 to 40 in good health. CDR3s include the opening cysteine and the closing phenylalanine or tryptophan. Each record gives: V gene, D gene, J gene, clone size, CDR3 protein, CDR3 DNA. D genes are given only for firm matches. Size values are once, few and many counts, or a class for expanded clones, and some rows have none.

TRBV27,.,TRBJ1-2,.,CASRTVRDSNYGYTF,TGTGCCAGCAGAACCGTCCGGGATTCGAACTATGGCTACACCTTC
TRBV5-4,TRBD2,TRBJ2-7,once,CASSSKSGRNYEQYF,TGTGCCAGCAGTTCAAAAAGCGGGAGGAACTACGAGCAGTACTTC
TRBV12-5,.,TRBJ2-7,.,CASAGEWSSYEQYF,TGTGCTAGTGCCGGAGAGTGGAGCTCCTACGAGCAGTACTTC
TRBV18,.,TRBJ1-1,.,CASSQIGGNTEAFF,TGTGCCAGCTCACAGATTGGAGGAAACACTGAAGCTTTCTTT
TRBV11-1,TRBD2,TRBJ2-5,.,CASSLTRLAGVETQYF,TGTGCCAGCAGCTTAACTCGGCTAGCGGGCGTGGAGACCCAGTACTTC
TRBV9,TRBD2,TRBJ2-5,.,CASSATAGEETQYF,TGTGCCAGCAGCGCCACCGCGGGGGAGGAGACCCAGTACTTC
TRBV9,TRBD2,TRBJ2-2,.,CASSVEGLAGEGGELFF,TGTGCCAGCAGCGTAGAGGGACTAGCGGGAGAAGGCGGGGAGCTGTTTTTT
TRBV7-7,TRBD2,TRBJ2-7,.,CASSLASGSNEQYF,TGTGCCAGCAGCTTAGCTAGCGGGAGTAACGAGCAGTACTTC
TRBV7-9,.,TRBJ2-1,.,CASRALNEQFF,TGTGCCAGCAGGGCCTTGAATGAGCAGTTCTTC
TRBV4-1,.,TRBJ1-2,.,CASSQEWGRGYGYTF,TGCGCCAGCAGCCAAGAGTGGGGGCGCGGCTATGGCTACACCTTC
TRBV7-9,.,TRBJ1-4,.,CASSVVQGVNEKLFF,TGTGCCAGCAGCGTAGTACAGGGCGTTAATGAAAAACTGTTTTTT
TRBV10-3,TRBD2,TRBJ2-1,.,CATLGTSGLDEQFF,TGTGCCACCCTCGGGACTAGCGGGCTGGATGAGCAGTTCTTC
TRBV11-2,TRBD1,TRBJ2-3,once,CASSHRDRSIDTQYF,TGTGCCAGCAGCCATCGGGACAGATCTATAGATACGCAGTATTTT
TRBV7-8,TRBD2,TRBJ2-7,.,CASSLIPSGRETYEQYF,TGTGCCAGCAGCTTAATACCTAGCGGGAGAGAAACCTACGAGCAGTACTTC
TRBV27,.,TRBJ2-1,.,CASSPRTEEQFF,TGTGCCAGCAGCCCTCGGACGGAGGAGCAGTTCTTC
TRBV4-3,.,TRBJ1-4,.,CASSQDRGSTNEKLFF,TGCGCCAGCAGCCAAGATAGGGGAAGCACTAATGAAAAACTGTTTTTT
TRBV29-1,TRBD2,TRBJ2-1,.,CSVDPPSAGAYNEQFF,TGCAGCGTTGACCCCCCCTCAGCGGGAGCCTACAATGAGCAGTTCTTC
TRBV29-1,TRBD2,TRBJ2-7,.,CSVVSGTGTYEQYF,TGCAGCGTTGTTAGCGGGACCGGAACCTACGAGCAGTACTTC
TRBV2,TRBD2,TRBJ2-7,.,CASRETSGSSYEQYF,TGTGCCAGCAGGGAAACTAGCGGGAGCAGCTACGAGCAGTACTTC
TRBV27,.,TRBJ2-7,.,CASSPLGELPYEQYF,TGTGCCAGCAGTCCCCTGGGGGAACTACCTTACGAGCAGTACTTC
TRBV27,.,TRBJ2-1,.,CASAQGLTVYNEQFF,TGTGCCAGCGCCCAGGGCTTGACCGTCTACAATGAGCAGTTCTTC
TRBV10-3,.,TRBJ2-7,few,CAISESGYEQYF,TGTGCCATCAGTGAGTCTGGGTACGAGCAGTACTTC
TRBV27,.,TRBJ2-5,.,CASASGRWETQYF,TGTGCCAGCGCATCTGGACGGTGGGAGACCCAGTACTTC
TRBV2,.,TRBJ1-1,.,CASLQGYTEAFF,TGTGCCAGCTTGCAGGGTTACACTGAAGCTTTCTTT
TRBV7-8,TRBD2,TRBJ2-3,.,CASSLVLLAGEKDTQYF,TGTGCCAGCAGCTTAGTCTTACTAGCGGGAGAGAAAGATACGCAGTATTTT
TRBV15,.,TRBJ2-7,.,CATQHKHQSDEQYF,TGTGCCACCCAACACAAACACCAGAGCGACGAGCAGTACTTC
TRBV29-1,.,TRBJ2-3,.,CSVDQYKTGASTDTQYF,TGCAGCGTTGATCAATATAAGACGGGTGCTAGCACAGATACGCAGTATTTT
TRBV13,TRBD2,TRBJ2-1,.,CASSPGAAGGLSNEQFF,TGTGCCAGCAGCCCGGGGGCTGCGGGAGGGCTGAGCAATGAGCAGTTCTTC
TRBV7-9,TRBD1,TRBJ1-1,.,CASTLGPGGRNTEAFF,TGTGCCAGCACCCTCGGACCAGGGGGTCGAAACACTGAAGCTTTCTTT